The clone carrying this T cell receptor (beta chain) occurred a few times. Its antigen remains unknown. V was cut by 3 bases and J by 0 bases, with 17 bases left in between. This CDR3 comprises 17 residues. Germline assignment: CDR1 KGHSH and CDR2 LQKENI. The source of the sample is a study of T cell responses to AZD1222 COVID-19 vaccine. Whole-study results and caveats: Vaccine-associated CD4 TCRs spanned spike, dominant at 160-218 and 743-854. There were mostly white British donors and more females than males, and clonal diversity was possibly underestimated. Repertoire collection took place solely once the T cell response had peaked.

The repertoire was sequenced with immunoSEQ multiplex PCR; TCRdb's copy has only in-frame clones and lacks some. The sample carries fewer than 100,000 clones, roughly 84% recorded once. The clonotype was recovered from an adult who received the AZD1222 COVID-19 vaccine. V gene TRBV18 combines with J gene TRBJ1-1; TRBD1 is a possible D gene (5 bases). The starting material was peripheral blood, obtained 28 days after the second AZD1222 dose. CDR3 protein: CASSPSSSGAMNTEAFF. CDR3 sequence (DNA): TGTGCCAGCTCACCTTCCAGTAGTGGGGCAATGAACACTGAAGCTTTCTTT.